What follows are 9 T cell receptor beta chains derived from one specimen sequenced in a study of lymphopenia after photon versus proton radiotherapy. The assay was immunoSEQ multiplex PCR, and TCRdb's table has in-frame clones only and misses some. The table lists 75,000 or so clones, about 83% of them singletons, with under 1.5% in the top ten. The sequences come from peripheral blood, collected from a patient treated with proton-based radiotherapy. All receptors derive from a man aged 55 to 70 with pancreatic cancer.

DNA for the CDR3: TGTGCCAGCAGCCTGCGGGTGGCAGGCACAGATACGCAGTATTTT. Its protein is CASSLRVAGTDTQYF. This sequence joins TRBV7-8 and TRBJ2-3; perhaps TRBD2 as D (5 bases). V was shortened by 5 bases and J by 1 base, with 13 bases between the two germline ends. This CDR3 is 15 amino acids long. Germline V gives CDR1 SGHVS, CDR2 FQNEAQ.

This chain uses TRBV13 with TRBJ2-1; a possible D gene is TRBD1 (6 bases). V dropped 5 bases and J dropped 9 bases, with 14 bases sitting between them. From germline, CDR1 is PRHDT and CDR2 FYEKMQ (reference sequence). This CDR3 contains 13 residues. CDR3 in amino acids: CASSLHRASEQFF. The CDR3 DNA follows: TGTGCCAGCAGCCTACACAGGGCTAGTGAGCAGTTCTTC.

A few counts support this clone. The chain couples TRBV19 to TRBJ2-1, with D possibly being TRBD1 (5 bases). Germline V gene data show CDR1 as LNHDA and CDR2 as SQIVND (reference sequence). Deletions cut 4 bases from V and 0 bases from J, with 7 bases between. This CDR3 has 14 residues. The CDR3 region has the DNA TGTGCCAGTAGTACTCAGGGCTCCTACAATGAGCAGTTCTTC. Its protein is CASSTQGSYNEQFF.

The V and J genes are TRBV28 and TRBJ2-6, with 11 bases fitting TRBD1. V gave up 5 bases and J gave up 0 bases; unmatched junction bases: 6. Germline CDR1 reads MDHEN; CDR2 reads SYDVKM. The CDR3 covers 18 residues. The CDR3 is CASSPWTGGVSGANVLTF. The CDR3 nucleotides are TGTGCCAGCAGTCCCTGGACAGGGGGCGTCTCTGGGGCCAACGTCCTGACTTTC.

The chain is built from TRBV6-1 and TRBJ1-4, with 8 bases that match TRBD1. With 4 bases clipped from V and 8 bases from J, the junction kept 6 bases outside the gene matches. Per germline, CDR1 MNHNS and CDR2 SASEGT. The length of the CDR3 is 14 residues. CDR3 amino acids: CASSARGLREKLFF. Written as DNA, the CDR3 is TGTGCCAGCAGTGCCAGGGGGCTTCGAGAAAAACTGTTTTTT.

The rearrangement joins TRBV4-2 to TRBJ1-4; weak D call: TRBD1 (6 bases). Trimming took off 2 bases at V and 4 bases at J, with 11 bases between the two ends. Germline V lookup: CDR1 LGHNA, CDR2 YNFKEQ. The CDR3 runs 15 residues. The CDR3 loop reads CASSQRGGGNEKLFF. The CDR3 region has the DNA TGTGCCAGCAGCCAACGGGGAGGGGGTAATGAAAAACTGTTTTTT.

This CDR3 reads CASRFRRDRSGGLEQYF. The DNA of the CDR3 is TGTGCCAGCAGATTCCGCCGAGATCGGTCCGGGGGACTCGAGCAGTACTTC. The genes are TRBV2 and TRBJ2-7, with D tentatively TRBD2 (6 bases). Looked up from germline, CDR1 is SNHLY and CDR2 is FYNNEI. Trimming stripped 6 bases from V and 6 bases from J, with 27 bases between. The CDR3 length is 17 residues.

This chain uses TRBV19 with TRBJ2-5; D is uncertain. V gave up 5 bases and J gave up 2 bases, with 9 bases separating them. Germline CDR1 reads LNHDA; CDR2 reads SQIVND (reference sequence). The CDR3 spans 13 residues. CDR3 in amino acids: CASSGQIQETQYF. The CDR3 region has the DNA TGTGCCAGTAGTGGCCAGATACAAGAGACCCAGTACTTC.

This clone was counted between two and nine times. The chain recombines TRBV5-6 with TRBJ2-5; TRBD2 agrees at 8 bases. The CDR3 loop spans 14 amino acids. Trimming removed 2 bases from V and 2 bases from J; junction bases left unmatched: 2. Germline assignment: CDR1 SGHDT and CDR2 YYEEEE. CDR3 nucleotides: TGTGCCAGCAGCTTCAGCGGGGGACAAGAGACCCAGTACTTC. It codes for CASSFSGGQETQYF.